This entry describes one T cell receptor beta chain. Its antigen is currently unknown. It may be a read error: a sequence one base away is much more abundant. This CDR3 spans 14 amino acids. Germline V gene sequence: CDR1 MDHEN, CDR2 SYDVKM. The data stem from a study of regulatory T cells in long-lasting Graves disease. For the study at large: More than 5 years of antithyroid drugs with positive TSH receptor antibodies defined persistent Graves' disease.

The time point was: persistent/refractory GD, antithyroid drugs over 5 years with positive TRAb. PBMC-derived RNA was used for the TCR library. All patients originated from an endocrinology department located in Xi'an, China. Findings and caveats of the study: Persistent Graves' cases showed lower TCR diversity than newly diagnosed cases. With persistent disease, TRBV28, TRBJ1-2 and TRBJ2-5 were the favored segments.

In building TCR beta libraries, iRepertoire HTBI primers were used together with Arm-PCR of CDR3 regions. TCRdb analysed the multiplex PCR reads with MiXCR anew, one entry per CDR3 protein. The repertoire holds a few hundred thousand distinct CDR3 sequences, about a fifth seen once, with 7% to 9% in the top ten. V and J are TRBV28 and TRBJ2-5; 8 bases are a match to TRBD2. The source material was peripheral blood mononuclear cells (PBMCs), sampled when the disease was refractory, from a patient treated with antithyroid drugs. The source is a female donor with Graves disease. The CDR3 protein is CASSPGGNQETKYF. The CDR3, as DNA: TGTGCCAGCAGCCCGGGGGGGAACCAAGAGACCAAGTACTTC.